This is a list of T cell receptor beta chains from one sample in a study of blood T cell repertoires in COVID-19. TCRdb's table, derived via immunoSEQ multiplex PCR, lists solely in-frame clones and lacks some. This sample has 150,000 to 200,000 clones, with 75% to 90% found just once. What was sequenced was peripheral blood. All receptors derive from a man aged 70 or older with active or convalescent COVID-19. CDR3s leave out the opening cysteine and the closing phenylalanine or tryptophan. The order of the fields is CDR3 protein, CDR3 length, V gene, J gene.

CDR3: ASSFGGPFSSYNSPLH
length: 16
V: TRBV7-2
J: TRBJ1-6

CDR3: ASSLGGGNPIQY
length: 12
V: TRBV7-2
J: TRBJ2-5

CDR3: ASRSQGGYGNTIY
length: 13
V: TRBV2
J: TRBJ1-3

CDR3: ASSLYIGELF
length: 10
V: TRBV7-8
J: TRBJ2-2

CDR3: ASKSEGDSPLH
length: 11
V: TRBV2
J: TRBJ1-6

CDR3: ATSTNLGGGVVNEQF
length: 15
V: TRBV15
J: TRBJ2-1

CDR3: SVKRGEQF
length: 8
V: TRBV20-1
J: TRBJ2-1

CDR3: ASSFTQYQETQY
length: 12
V: TRBV7-2
J: TRBJ2-5

CDR3: AITNPRGPVPAKNIQY
length: 16
V: TRBV27
J: TRBJ2-4

CDR3: ASSSQLRGEKLF
length: 12
V: TRBV5-4
J: TRBJ1-4

CDR3: ASSRPLLAENTGELF
length: 15
V: TRBV11-2
J: TRBJ2-2

CDR3: ASSLAGGPRNEQF
length: 13
V: TRBV7-2
J: TRBJ2-1

CDR3: ASSPRSYNSPLH
length: 12
V: TRBV7-9
J: TRBJ1-6

CDR3: ASSQESDGNTIY
length: 12
V: TRBV4-1
J: TRBJ1-3

CDR3: AISESLGFSGNTIY
length: 14
V: TRBV10-3
J: TRBJ1-3

CDR3: ASSQGNSYEKLF
length: 12
V: TRBV4-3
J: TRBJ1-4

CDR3: ASSLGTLNQPQH
length: 12
V: TRBV28
J: TRBJ1-5

CDR3: ASSPSGGDSYEQY
length: 13
V: TRBV18
J: TRBJ2-7

CDR3: ASSAAGTGGLYEQY
length: 14
V: TRBV11-2
J: TRBJ2-7

CDR3: ASSLGRSLAGILV
length: 13
V: TRBV7-2
J: TRBJ2-1

CDR3: ASSLASSGGNNEQF
length: 14
V: TRBV7-7
J: TRBJ2-1

CDR3: ASTKGAGGLYEQY
length: 13
V: TRBV14
J: TRBJ2-7

CDR3: ASSYSPGLGGELF
length: 13
V: TRBV6-5
J: TRBJ2-2